This paragraph reports one T cell receptor (beta chain). Its antigen is unknown. No clone much larger than this one lies a single base away; base qualities are absent. This sample was included in a study of CD8 T cells in Susac syndrome (dated by TCRdb to the late 2010s). Notes on the research overall: Repertoire sequencing was used to test whether CD8+ T cell activation and differentiation in Susac syndrome was antigen driven. Paper-wide results and their limitations: The TCR sequencing and HLA analysis was acknowledged to have included a relatively small number of individuals.

Peripheral blood CD8+ and CD4+ T cells from healthy donors, Susac syndrome patients and multiple sclerosis patients were profiled by high-throughput TCR beta sequencing. The healthy donors served as controls matched for age and sex. Bulk CD8+ and CD4+ T cells were purified magnetically by negative isolation, whereas CD8+ TEMRA cells were enriched by FACS. Blood was drawn into EDTA tubes, processed within 24 hours, and PBMCs were isolated by density gradient centrifugation. PBMCs intended for TCR sequencing were cryopreserved in liquid nitrogen and were subsequently thawed in a 37 degrees C water bath. A purity of at least 90% was achieved for sorted or isolated CD4+, CD8+ and CD8+ TEMRA cells. RNA was extracted using the RNeasy kit, and about 0.5 to 1 ug of the RNA was reverse transcribed with random hexamers. The immunoSEQ multiplex PCR assay, which covers 54 Vbeta and 13 Jbeta segments, was used to amplify TCR beta CDR3 regions. PCR amplification bias was corrected by using a synthetic template baseline for primer optimization and computational correction. Turning to the authors' computational methods: Reads were annotated to V, D and J genes per IMGT and analyzed with immunoSEQ Analyzer, keeping only productive sequences. Clonality was calculated as one minus the Shannon entropy normalized by log2 of the number of productive unique sequences. For each patient and control, public and private clones were evaluated within the 100 most prevalent clones. Clones were defined as Susac-specific when absent from the healthy and MS cohorts, from over a thousand published viral clones and from other ImmuneACCESS disease sequences. TCRdb trimmed public reads at Q25 via fastp, called clones via MiXCR and kept in-frame beta chains. A single entry per CDR3 protein holds the most common genes and DNA from its merged rows. TCRdb's processing, not the study's, gives the V and J calls here. The table for this sample lists 130,000 to 150,000 distinct CDR3 sequences; roughly 95% of them were counted only once. In total, the top ten clones hold less than 0.095% of the sample.

Cut back by 6 bases and 4 bases, the V and J ends lie 22 bases apart. The CDR1 and CDR2 encoded by the germline V gene are MNHEY and SVGEGT. Reading from cysteine to phenylalanine, the CDR3 counts 16 amino acids. The read is trimmed to its CDR3 DNA, 48 bases read in frame from base 1. This TCR was sampled from a human donor in good health. The specimen was CD4+ T cells from PBMCs. Here the chain combines TRBV6-2 or TRBV6-3 and TRBJ2-7; a confident D gene designation cannot be given. The DNA sequence is TGTGCCAGCAGAACGACCAGCTCCTCTCCCAAATACGAGCAGTACTTC. Translated, it reads CASRTTSSSPKYEQYF.